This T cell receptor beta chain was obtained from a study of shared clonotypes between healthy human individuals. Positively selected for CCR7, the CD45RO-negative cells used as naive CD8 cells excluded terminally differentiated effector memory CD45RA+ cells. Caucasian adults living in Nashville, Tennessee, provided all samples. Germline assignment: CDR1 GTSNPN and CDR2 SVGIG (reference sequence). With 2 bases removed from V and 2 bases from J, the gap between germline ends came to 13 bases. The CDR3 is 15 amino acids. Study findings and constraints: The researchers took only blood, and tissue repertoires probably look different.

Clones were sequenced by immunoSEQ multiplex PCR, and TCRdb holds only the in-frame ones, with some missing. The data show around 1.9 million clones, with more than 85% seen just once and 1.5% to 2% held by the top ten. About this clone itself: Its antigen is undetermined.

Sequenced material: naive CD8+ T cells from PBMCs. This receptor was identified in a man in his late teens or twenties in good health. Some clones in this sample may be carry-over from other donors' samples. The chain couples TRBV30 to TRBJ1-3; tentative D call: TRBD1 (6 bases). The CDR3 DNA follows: TGTGCCTGGAGTTCCTCCACAGGGCCTGGAAACACCATATATTTT. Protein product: CAWSSSTGPGNTIYF.